This T cell receptor beta chain was found in a study of shared clonotypes between healthy human individuals. Trimming took 1 base from V and 4 from J, leaving 11 bases between them. CDR3 length: 15 residues. Looked up from germline, CDR1 is LGHNA and CDR2 is YNFKEQ. Measured with immunoSEQ multiplex PCR; TCRdb has only the in-frame clones, and not every one. The data show 2.3 million or so clones, 85% to 95% seen once. The sample was naive CD4+ T cells from PBMCs. The sample's subset: CD45RA+ positively selected. The TCR sequence derives from a man younger than 35 in good health. Some clones in this sample may be carry-over from other donors' samples. The chain combines TRBV4-2 with TRBJ2-1; D perhaps matches TRBD2 (5 bases). The CDR3 nucleotides are TGTGCCAGCAGCCAAGGGGTAGCGTTGTACAATGAGCAGTTCTTC. Its translation: CASSQGVALYNEQFF.